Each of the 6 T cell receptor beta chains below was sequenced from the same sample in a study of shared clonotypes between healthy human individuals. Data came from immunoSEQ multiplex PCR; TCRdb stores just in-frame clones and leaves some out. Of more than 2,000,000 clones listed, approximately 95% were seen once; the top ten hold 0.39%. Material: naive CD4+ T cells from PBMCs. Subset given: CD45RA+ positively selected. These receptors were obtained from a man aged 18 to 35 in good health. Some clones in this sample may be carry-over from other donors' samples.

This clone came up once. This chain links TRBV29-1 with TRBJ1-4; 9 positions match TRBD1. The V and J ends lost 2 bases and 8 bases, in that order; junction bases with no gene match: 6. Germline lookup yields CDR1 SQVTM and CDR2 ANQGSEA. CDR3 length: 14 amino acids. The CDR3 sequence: CSVEPGQGGEKLFF. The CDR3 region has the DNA TGCAGCGTTGAACCGGGACAGGGCGGAGAAAAACTGTTTTTT.

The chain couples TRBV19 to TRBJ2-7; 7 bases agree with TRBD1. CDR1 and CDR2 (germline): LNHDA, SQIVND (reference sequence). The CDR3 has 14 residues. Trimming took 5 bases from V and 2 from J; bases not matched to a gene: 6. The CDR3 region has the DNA TGTGCCAGTAGTGAACACAGGGGTACCTACGAGCAGTACTTC. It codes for CASSEHRGTYEQYF.

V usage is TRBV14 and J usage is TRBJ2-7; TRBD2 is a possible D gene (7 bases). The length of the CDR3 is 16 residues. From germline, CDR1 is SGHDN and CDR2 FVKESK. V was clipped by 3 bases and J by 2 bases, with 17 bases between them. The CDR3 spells CASSQRGTPGTYEQYF. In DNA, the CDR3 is TGTGCCAGCAGCCAGCGGGGGACACCCGGAACCTACGAGCAGTACTTC. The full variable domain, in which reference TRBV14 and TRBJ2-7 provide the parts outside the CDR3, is EAGVTQFPSHSVIEKGQTVTLRCDPISGHDNLYWYRRVMGKEIKFLLHFVKESKQDESGMPNNRFLAERTGGTYSTLKVQPAELEDSGVYFCASSQRGTPGTYEQYFGPGTRLTVT.

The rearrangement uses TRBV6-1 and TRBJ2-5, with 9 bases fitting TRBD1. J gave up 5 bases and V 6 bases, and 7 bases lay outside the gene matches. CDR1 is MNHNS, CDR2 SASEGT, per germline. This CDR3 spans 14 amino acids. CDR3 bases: TGTGCCAGCAGCGGGACAGGGAAAGAGGAGACCCAGTACTTC. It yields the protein CASSGTGKEETQYF.

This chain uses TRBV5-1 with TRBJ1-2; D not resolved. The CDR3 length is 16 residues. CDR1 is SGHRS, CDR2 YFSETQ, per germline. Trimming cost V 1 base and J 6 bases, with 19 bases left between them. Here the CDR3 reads CASSLIIPVGSNGYTF. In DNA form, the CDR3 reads TGCGCCAGCAGCTTGATAATTCCGGTGGGGTCTAATGGCTACACCTTC.

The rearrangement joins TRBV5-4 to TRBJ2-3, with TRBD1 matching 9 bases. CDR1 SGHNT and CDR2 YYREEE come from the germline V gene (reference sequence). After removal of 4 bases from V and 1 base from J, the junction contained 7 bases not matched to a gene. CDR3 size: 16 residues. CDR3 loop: CASSTPRDRGTDTQYF. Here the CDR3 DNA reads TGTGCCAGCAGCACTCCCCGGGACAGGGGCACAGATACGCAGTATTTT.